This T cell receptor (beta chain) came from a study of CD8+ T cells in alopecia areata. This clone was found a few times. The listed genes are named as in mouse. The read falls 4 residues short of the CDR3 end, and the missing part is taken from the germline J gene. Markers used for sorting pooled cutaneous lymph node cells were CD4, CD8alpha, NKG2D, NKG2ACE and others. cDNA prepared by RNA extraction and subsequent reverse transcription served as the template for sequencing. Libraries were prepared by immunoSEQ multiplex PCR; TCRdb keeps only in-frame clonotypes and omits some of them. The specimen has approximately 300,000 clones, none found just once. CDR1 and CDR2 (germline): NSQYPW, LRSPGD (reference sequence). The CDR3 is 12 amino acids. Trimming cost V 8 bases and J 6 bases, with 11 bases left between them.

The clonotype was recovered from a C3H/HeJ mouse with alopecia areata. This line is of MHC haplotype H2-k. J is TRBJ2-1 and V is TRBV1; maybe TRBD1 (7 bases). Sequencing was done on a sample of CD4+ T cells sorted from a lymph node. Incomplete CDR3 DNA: TGCACCTGCGGAGGGGGCGGTGCT. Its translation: CTCGGGGA. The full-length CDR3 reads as CTCGGGGAEQFF.